The clone carrying this T cell receptor (beta chain) was detected only a few times. As yet, its antigen is unknown. TCRdb analysed the 5' RACE reads with MiXCR anew, one entry per CDR3 protein. The sample yields roughly 150,000 distinct CDR3 sequences, roughly 15% seen once. This CDR3 contains 16 residues. Germline-derived CDR1 and CDR2 are SGHNT and YYREEE (reference sequence). J was trimmed by 7 bases and V by 4 bases; bases with no gene match: 8. This sample stems from a study of T-cell memory formation after mild COVID-19. Points from the study as a whole: Specificity for SARS-CoV-2 was not confirmed among the second-wave clones peaking on day 37. Pre-infection memory harbored some responding clones, suggesting cross-reactive memory joined.

This rearrangement joins TRBV5-4 to TRBJ2-4; 13 nucleotides align to TRBD2. This clonotype was obtained from an adult woman who had mild COVID-19 (a few samples of this study predate the infection). Cell type and time point are not known. Sequenced sample: PBMCs or a T cell subset sorted from them (not recorded which). CDR3 amino acids: CASSGPGTSGTNIQYF. Written as DNA, the CDR3 is TGTGCCAGCAGCGGCCCCGGGACTAGCGGGACGAACATTCAGTACTTC.